Listed here are 28 T cell receptor beta chains from one sample, sequenced in a study of blood T cells in healthy people across ages. Through a sample-barcoded 5' primer and a J-beta primer mix, a second PCR was run for roughly 6 to 12 cycles. MiXCR was run by TCRdb on the 5' RACE reads, yielding one entry per CDR3 protein. The sample has nearly 1 million distinct CDR3 sequences, roughly 47% seen once. The specimen was blood. These receptors were collected from a woman aged 60 to 75 in good health.

The genes are TRBV10-3 and TRBJ2-1; TRBD2 aligns across 11 bases. Per germline, CDR1 ENHRY and CDR2 SYGVKD. The V segment lost 2 bases and the J segment 8 bases; nucleotides outside the gene matches: 14. CDR3 size: 18 residues. CDR3 DNA sequence: TGTGCCATCAGTGAGCCGAACCTGATAGCGGGAGGGTGGGATGAGCAGTTCTTC. Amino acid sequence: CAISEPNLIAGGWDEQFF.

This CDR3 is CASSSDPGLRYNEQFF. The CDR3 bases are TGTGCCAGCAGTTCCGACCCAGGGCTTCGGTACAATGAGCAGTTCTTC. The chain combines TRBV6-5 with TRBJ2-1; D perhaps matches TRBD1 (5 bases). V lost 4 bases to trimming and J lost 4 bases, with 17 bases between them. CDR3 size: 16 residues. Looked up from germline, CDR1 is MNHEY and CDR2 is SVGAGI.

This clonotype occurred a few times. V usage is TRBV25-1 and J usage is TRBJ1-5, with a tentative D call TRBD1 (5 bases). Deletions cut 5 bases from V and 0 bases from J, with 11 bases between. The CDR3 extends over 15 amino acids. Germline values: CDR1 MGHDK, CDR2 SYGVNS. CDR3: CASSRGDYSNQPQHF. CDR3 DNA sequence: TGTGCCAGCAGTCGGGGGGACTATAGCAATCAGCCCCAGCATTTT. The full variable domain, in which reference TRBV25-1 and TRBJ1-5 provide the parts outside the CDR3, is EADIYQTPRYLVIGTGKKITLECSQTMGHDKMYWYQQDPGMELHLIHYSYGVNSTEKGDLSSESTVSRIRTEHFPLTLESARPSHTSQYLCASSRGDYSNQPQHFGDGTRLSIL.

This chain joins TRBV12-3 or TRBV12-4 and TRBJ1-5; D gene uncertain. V dropped 5 bases and J dropped 10 bases, with 12 bases sitting between them. The CDR3 totals 12 residues. The CDR3 protein is CASSNYGEPQHF. The CDR3 coding sequence is TGTGCCAGCAGTAACTATGGGGAACCCCAGCATTTT.

The chain uses TRBV5-1 and TRBJ2-3; 13 nucleotides agree with TRBD2. Per the germline V gene, CDR1 is SGHRS and CDR2 is YFSETQ. The CDR3 loop spans 15 amino acids. The J segment lost 1 base and the V segment lost 7 bases, leaving 3 bases of the junction unmatched. CDR3: CASGLAGVGTDTQYF. CDR3 sequence (DNA): TGCGCCAGCGGACTAGCGGGAGTGGGCACAGATACGCAGTATTTT.

J is TRBJ2-7 and V is TRBV11-2; 8 nucleotides match TRBD2. There are 14 residues in the CDR3. Germline CDR1 SGHAT, CDR2 FQNNGV. V lost 3 bases, J lost 4 bases, and 5 bases stayed unmatched. The chain's CDR3 is CASSFSGMQYEQYF. The CDR3 nucleotides read TGTGCCAGCAGCTTTAGCGGGATGCAGTACGAGCAGTACTTC.

This clonotype was found many times. The chain recombines TRBV7-9 with TRBJ2-7; D is unclear. This CDR3 spans 13 amino acids. Trimming took off 4 bases at V and 5 bases at J, with 12 bases between the two ends. CDR1 is SEHNR and CDR2 is FQNEAQ in the germline V gene (reference sequence). The chain's CDR3 is CASSSSGAHEQYF. CDR3 coding DNA: TGTGCCAGCAGCTCCTCAGGTGCCCACGAGCAGTACTTC.

CDR3 amino acids: CASRPTRTGKIYEQYF. CDR3 sequence (DNA): TGTGCCAGCAGGCCTACAAGGACAGGGAAAATTTATGAGCAGTACTTC. V gene TRBV11-2 combines with J gene TRBJ2-4; 8 bases map to TRBD1. Germline CDR1 is SGHAT and CDR2 is FQNNGV. J gave up 13 bases and V 6 bases, and 20 bases lay outside the gene matches. The CDR3 runs to 16 residues.

The chain recombines TRBV29-1 with TRBJ2-5; D is unclear. This CDR3 region has 16 residues. The germline V and J ends were trimmed by 2 bases and 11 bases, with 27 bases remaining between them. The germline V gene encodes CDR1 SQVTM and CDR2 ANQGSEA. The CDR3 reads CSVEPLVPLTSNEQYF. CDR3 in DNA: TGCAGCGTTGAACCCCTAGTACCCCTTACAAGCAATGAGCAGTACTTC.

This rearrangement joins TRBV27 to TRBJ2-7, with 7 bases matching TRBD1. CDR1 is MNHEY, CDR2 SMNVEV, per germline (reference sequence). After removal of 6 bases from V and 7 bases from J, the junction contained 9 bases not matched to a gene. The CDR3 extends over 13 amino acids. CDR3 in amino acids: CASSRQTGNEQYF. CDR3 nucleotide sequence: TGTGCCAGCAGCCGTCAGACAGGGAATGAGCAGTACTTC.

Remarks on this clonotype: The germline gene is not matched at one end of the junction; a read error may be the cause. The chain combines TRBV18 with TRBJ2-3; D not certain. Germline CDR1 reads KGHSH; CDR2 reads LQKENI. The CDR3 extends over 14 amino acids. The CDR3 loop reads CTSSPRPDADTQYF. The CDR3 DNA follows: TGTACCAGCTCACCACGACCCGATGCAGATACGCAGTATTTT.

The J gene is TRBJ2-1, the V gene TRBV6-1; weak D call: TRBD2 (5 bases). The length of the CDR3 is 16 residues. CDR1 is MNHNS, CDR2 SASEGT, per germline. With 6 bases removed from V and 5 bases from J, the gap between germline ends came to 20 bases. CDR3 bases: TGTGCCAGCAGAAGCGCTTGGAGGTTCGTCCACAATGAGCAGTTCTTC. This translates into CASRSAWRFVHNEQFF.

There are a few counts of this clonotype. The chain is built from TRBV15 and TRBJ2-1, with 9 bases matching TRBD2. The CDR3 has 15 amino acids. Germline V CDR1 and CDR2: LNHNV, YYDKDF (reference sequence). With V trimmed by 6 bases and J by 4 bases, 7 bases remained unmatched. This CDR3 is CATRAGTSMYNEQFF. The CDR3 DNA follows: TGTGCCACCAGAGCCGGGACTAGCATGTACAATGAGCAGTTCTTC. Full variable domain (remainder filled in from reference TRBV15 and TRBJ2-1): DAMVIQNPRYQVTQFGKPVTLSCSQTLNHNVMYWYQQKSSQAPKLLFHYYDKDFNNEADTPDNFQSRRPNTSFCFLDIRSPGLGDTAMYLCATRAGTSMYNEQFFGPGTRLTVL.

This chain joins TRBV29-1 and TRBJ2-7, with D perhaps TRBD1 (6 bases). The V gene's germline CDR1 is SQVTM and CDR2 ANQGSEA. Trimming removed 6 bases at V and 6 bases at J, with 18 bases between. The CDR3 is 13 amino acids. The CDR3 coding sequence is TGCAGCGTCCGACAGGCCCCAATGGCCGAGCAGTACTTC. This codes for CSVRQAPMAEQYF.

V and J are TRBV18 and TRBJ2-1, with 10 bases fitting TRBD1. V trimming: 8 bases; J trimming: 3 bases; junction bases outside the gene matches: 1. Per the germline V gene, CDR1 is KGHSH and CDR2 is LQKENI. This CDR3 region has 13 residues. CDR3 bases: TGTGCCAGCGGGGACAGGGGCTACAATGAGCAGTTCTTC. Protein sequence: CASGDRGYNEQFF.

The rearrangement links TRBV5-6 to TRBJ2-5; 10 bases are a match to TRBD1. This CDR3 has 16 residues. Trimming at V came to 0 bases and at J to 5 bases, leaving 7 bases not matched to a gene. The V gene's germline CDR1 is SGHDT and CDR2 YYEEEE. In nucleotides, the CDR3 is TGTGCCAGCAGCTTGGTTGGGACAGGGGTGGTTGAGACCCAGTACTTC. Its protein is CASSLVGTGVVETQYF.

The chain recombines TRBV20-1 with TRBJ2-1; no firm D call. This CDR3 has 14 residues. From germline, CDR1 is DFQATT and CDR2 SNEGSKA (reference sequence). V was trimmed by 0 bases and J by 6 bases, leaving 12 bases between them. CDR3 protein: CSAREPDARNEQFF. CDR3 sequence (DNA): TGCAGTGCTAGAGAACCGGACGCCCGCAATGAGCAGTTCTTC.

This clonotype was seen a single time. The gene calls are TRBV29-1 and TRBJ2-2; 12 nucleotides match TRBD1. CDR1 is SQVTM, CDR2 ANQGSEA, per germline. The CDR3 is 16 amino acids. The V segment lost 6 bases and the J segment 3 bases; nucleotides outside the gene matches: 8. The CDR3 region is CSVWDRGLVYTGELFF. The CDR3 nucleotides read TGCAGCGTATGGGACAGGGGGCTGGTTTACACCGGGGAGCTGTTTTTT.

This clonotype was counted a few times. This chain connects TRBV7-8 to TRBJ2-1; no clear D. Germline assignment: CDR1 SGHVS and CDR2 FQNEAQ. The CDR3 extends over 16 amino acids. V dropped 0 bases and J dropped 6 bases, with 15 bases sitting between them. CDR3 amino acids: CASSLAPPTSPNEQFF. The CDR3 DNA reads as TGTGCCAGCAGCTTAGCCCCACCCACCAGCCCCAATGAGCAGTTCTTC. Looking up the rest from reference TRBV7-8 and TRBJ2-1 gives the full variable domain: GAGVSQSPRYKVAKRGQDVALRCDPISGHVSLFWYQQALGQGPEFLTYFQNEAQLDKSGLPSDRFFAERPEGSVSTLKIQRTQQEDSAVYLCASSLAPPTSPNEQFFGPGTRLTVL.

This chain joins TRBV20-1 and TRBJ2-1; D is ambiguous. The germline gives CDR1 DFQATT, CDR2 SNEGSKA (reference sequence). The CDR3 has 10 amino acids. The CDR3 sequence: CSPSYNEQFF. The CDR3 DNA sequence: TGCAGCCCTAGCTACAATGAGCAGTTCTTC.

Written as DNA, the CDR3 is TGCAGCGTTGTGAGTTGGGCAGGGAGGAGCACAGATACGCAGTATTTT. As protein: CSVVSWAGRSTDTQYF. This chain connects TRBV29-1 to TRBJ2-3, with a tentative D call TRBD2 (6 bases). The V gene's germline CDR1 is SQVTM and CDR2 ANQGSEA. This CDR3 comprises 16 residues. The V end lost 4 bases, the J end lost 0 bases, and 17 bases lay between the germline ends.

The rearrangement uses TRBV24-1 and TRBJ2-1; 10 nucleotides line up with TRBD2. The end of the DNA is better explained by TRBJ2-7, so the J call may be wrong. Germline lookup yields CDR1 KGHDR and CDR2 SFDVKD. There are 16 residues in the CDR3. As DNA, the CDR3 is TGTGCCACCAGTGACCCTAGCGGGAGCTCCTACAATGAGCAGTACTTC. Residues: CATSDPSGSSYNEQYF.

The chain links TRBV12-3 or TRBV12-4 to TRBJ2-5, with 7 positions matching TRBD2. The junction had 11 bases not matched to a gene; V was cut back by 6 bases and J by 7 bases. The CDR3 has 14 residues. The CDR3 DNA is TGTGCCAGCAGCCTCCGGGAGGCCCCCGGGACCCAGTACTTC. Its protein is CASSLREAPGTQYF.

This clonotype was picked up a small number of times. The chain combines TRBV20-1 with TRBJ2-7, with 8 bases identical to TRBD2. Looked up from germline, CDR1 is DFQATT and CDR2 is SNEGSKA (reference sequence). This CDR3 region has 13 residues. Trimming removed 3 bases from V and 7 bases from J; junction bases left unmatched: 8. The CDR3 is CSASGRLAREQYF. Written as DNA, the CDR3 is TGCAGTGCTAGTGGTAGACTAGCGAGGGAGCAGTACTTC.

The chain joins TRBV12-3 or TRBV12-4 to TRBJ1-1, with TRBD1 matching over 10 bases. Losses at the gene ends were 10 bases for V and 6 bases for J; bases not matched to a gene: 8. This CDR3 is 13 amino acids long. The CDR3 loop is CATHGQGESEAFF. The DNA of the CDR3 is TGTGCCACCCACGGACAGGGGGAGTCTGAAGCTTTCTTT.

The chain carries TRBV29-1 and TRBJ2-5, with D possibly matching TRBD1 (6 bases). This CDR3 region has 13 residues. Looked up from germline, CDR1 is SQVTM and CDR2 is ANQGSEA. Trimming shortened V by 6 bases and J by 3 bases, and 14 bases separated the two germline ends. The CDR3 spells CSVLRRGEETQYF. The CDR3 nucleotides read TGCAGCGTATTACGCAGGGGAGAAGAGACCCAGTACTTC.

The chain recombines TRBV5-4 with TRBJ2-1; D might be TRBD1 (6 bases). The CDR3 spans 13 residues. In germline, CDR1 is SGHNT, CDR2 YYREEE (reference sequence). Trimming took 3 bases from V and 5 from J, leaving 9 bases between them. CDR3 DNA sequence: TGTGCCAGCAGCTGGGACATGGACAATGAGCAGTTCTTC. Its translation is CASSWDMDNEQFF. Supplemented by reference TRBV5-4 and TRBJ2-1, the full variable domain reads ETGVTQSPTHLIKTRGQQVTLRCSSQSGHNTVSWYQQALGQGPQFIFQYYREEENGRGNFPPRFSGLQFPNYSSELNVNALELDDSALYLCASSWDMDNEQFFGPGTRLTVL.

The chain carries TRBV29-1 and TRBJ1-1; D is undetermined. Trimming took 2 bases from V and 4 from J, leaving 8 bases between them. This CDR3 is built from 12 residues. Germline assignment: CDR1 SQVTM and CDR2 ANQGSEA. The CDR3 nucleotides are TGCAGCGTTGAAAAAGTTGCCACTGAAGCTTTCTTT. Translation gives CSVEKVATEAFF.